This T cell receptor (beta chain) was observed in a study of cytomegalovirus exposure and HLA in healthy donors. Study background: Unique TCRs numbering about 85 million, obtained from HLA-typed donors, made up an early data release.

The study ran its PCR with 60 Vbeta and 13 Jbeta primers. Here immunoSEQ multiplex PCR was the method, and the copy in TCRdb shows in-frame clones only, minus some. The table includes 250,000 to 350,000 clones, 86% detected once. CDR1 is MNHNY, CDR2 SVGAGI, per germline (reference sequence). The J segment lost 4 bases and the V segment lost 4 bases, leaving 4 bases of the junction unmatched. The CDR3 covers 15 residues. This receptor was identified in a man aged 35 to 55 in good health and CMV-seropositive. The sequenced material came from PBMCs. The chain carries TRBV6-6 and TRBJ1-5; 10 nucleotides align to TRBD1. CDR3 amino acids: CASSSAGQGNQPQHF. In nucleotides, the CDR3 is TGTGCCAGCAGTTCGGCGGGACAGGGGAATCAGCCCCAGCATTTT.